This entry is about one T cell receptor (beta chain). The sample is drawn from a study of shared T cell receptors in the human thymus. Profiled with immunoSEQ multiplex PCR; TCRdb holds only in-frame clones, not every one. Counted here are roughly 710,000 clones, 70% to 90% occurring once; the ten biggest clones make up about 0.0098%. The CDR3 covers 15 residues. Unmatched junction bases numbered 5, after V lost 6 bases and J lost 0 bases. The V gene's germline CDR1 is MNHEY and CDR2 SMNVEV (reference sequence). The sample was also reused in another study, on human thymus T cells. Turning to that study: Having surgery to correct congenital heart defects, healthy Finnish infants acted as the donors. Thymus tissue for the work was resected from patients undergoing corrective heart surgery. Reports from related research described highly overlapping thymic repertoires among unrelated individuals.

The rearrangement joins TRBV27 to TRBJ2-7; 10 bases match TRBD1. The sample comprised thymocytes. The source of this sequence is a girl less than two years old with a congenital heart defect. As DNA, the CDR3 is TGTGCCAGCAGCCCCGGGACAGGGGTCTCCTACGAGCAGTACTTC. Protein product: CASSPGTGVSYEQYF.